This TCR beta chain was identified during a study of cytomegalovirus exposure and HLA in healthy donors. The V gene lost 0 bases and the J gene lost 0 bases, with 18 bases spanning the gap. The CDR3 is made up of 20 amino acids. CDR1 MNHEY and CDR2 SMNVEV come from the germline V gene (reference sequence). The PCR employed 60 Vbeta primers together with 13 Jbeta primers. The protocol was immunoSEQ multiplex PCR, while the TCRdb copy is restricted to in-frame clones and leaves out a portion. The sample yields 90,000 to 120,000 clones, over 65% seen once. The TCR comes from a woman between 35 and 50 years old in good health and CMV-seropositive. The rearrangement uses TRBV27 and TRBJ1-6; weak D call: TRBD1 (5 bases). Sequences were obtained from PBMCs. The DNA for the CDR3 is TGTGCCAGCAGTTTATCGCGGCTCCTAGGAGGGGACTCCTATAATTCACCCCTCCACTTT. This sequence encodes CASSLSRLLGGDSYNSPLHF.